Listed below are T cell receptor beta chains from one sample, sequenced in a study of T cells in Graves' hyperthyroidism and ophthalmopathy. MiXCR was run by TCRdb on the multiplex PCR reads, yielding one entry per CDR3 protein. The sample yields roughly 380,000 distinct CDR3 sequences, over 15% seen once. The sequenced sample was blood. These receptors were obtained from a woman aged 18-29 years with Graves' hyperthyroidism. CDR3s include the opening cysteine and the closing phenylalanine or tryptophan. D genes are given only for firm matches. Rows may omit the clone size; those that give it use once, few, many or a size class.

TRBJ1-3 | NA | NA | TRBV3-1 | TGTGCCAGCAGCCAAGCCGAGGCTGGAAACACCATATATTTT | CASSQAEAGNTIYF
TRBJ1-6 | NA | NA | TRBV7-2 | TGTGCCAGCAGCTTTCAGGGCGTGTCACCCCTCCACTTT | CASSFQGVSPLHF
TRBJ2-3 | many | NA | TRBV12-3/TRBV12-4 | TGTGCCAGCAGTCTGACAGGCTGGATTACGCAGTATTTT | CASSLTGWITQYF
TRBJ1-6 | many | TRBD1 | TRBV20-1 | TGCAGTGCTAGACCCCCCCGACAGGGAGGGAATTCACCCCTCCACTTT | CSARPPRQGGNSPLHF
TRBJ2-7 | many | NA | TRBV13 | TGTGCCAGCAGCCAGGGACGGAGCTACGAGCAGTACTTC | CASSQGRSYEQYF
TRBJ1-6 | few | NA | TRBV6-5 | TGTGCCAGCAGTTACTCTGGAGGGGTATATTCACCCCTCCACTTT | CASSYSGGVYSPLHF
TRBJ1-2 | once | NA | TRBV25-1 | TGTGCCAGCAGTGAGGGGGCAGGGATTACAGTCTATGGCTACACCTTC | CASSEGAGITVYGYTF
TRBJ1-1 | many | TRBD1 | TRBV12-3/TRBV12-4 | TGTGCCAGCACCCCGGGACAGGGGATGGGAGCTTTCTTT | CASTPGQGMGAFF
TRBJ2-7 | many | NA | TRBV20-1 | TGCAGTGCTAGACCTGGGGGTGAGCAGTACTTC | CSARPGGEQYF
TRBJ2-7 | NA | NA | TRBV7-9 | TGTGCCAGCAGGCGTACCAGGGGTCCTTACGAGCAGTACTTC | CASRRTRGPYEQYF
TRBJ1-2 | many | NA | TRBV20-1 | TGCAGTGCTAGAGATCGCGTGGGGGCCGAAGTTGGCTACACCTTC | CSARDRVGAEVGYTF
TRBJ1-5 | many | NA | TRBV12-3/TRBV12-4 | TGTGCCAGCAGTTTTGCGGGCCCACATCAGCCCCAGCATTTT | CASSFAGPHQPQHF
TRBJ1-1 | NA | TRBD1 | TRBV15 | TGTGCCGCCGCCGGGACAGATTACACTGAAGCTTTCTTT | CAAAGTDYTEAFF
TRBJ1-5 | many | NA | TRBV4-1 | TGCGCCAGCAGCCAAGTAGTTGGGAGCAATCAGCCCCAGCATTTT | CASSQVVGSNQPQHF
TRBJ2-7 | NA | TRBD1 | TRBV27 | TGTGCCAGCAGTTTGGGGGACAGTATGTACGAGCAGTACTTC | CASSLGDSMYEQYF
TRBJ2-7 | many | NA | TRBV13 | TGTGCCAGCAGCTTAGGGGACGGGTCTTTCCCTAAGCAGTACTTC | CASSLGDGSFPKQYF
TRBJ2-7 | NA | TRBD2 | TRBV12-3/TRBV12-4 | TGTGCCAGCAGTTTCGGGGGGGCGGGTAGTTACGAGCAGTACTTC | CASSFGGAGSYEQYF
TRBJ1-5 | many | NA | TRBV5-6 | TGTGCCAGCAGCTTGCGCTTCGCAGGGGAGGCGAGTAGCAATCAGCCCCAGCATTTT | CASSLRFAGEASSNQPQHF
TRBJ2-7 | many | NA | TRBV24-1 | TGTGCCACCAGTAAGACAGGGAGGTACGAGCAGTACTTC | CATSKTGRYEQYF
TRBJ2-5 | many | TRBD1 | TRBV7-8 | TGTGCCAGCAGCAGGGACAGTGGGCGTCAGACCCAGTACTTC | CASSRDSGRQTQYF
TRBJ2-3 | NA | TRBD1 | TRBV28 | TGTGCCACCCTCCGACTTGACAGGGGGCTTAAAACAGATACGCAGTATTTT | CATLRLDRGLKTDTQYF
TRBJ1-3 | many | NA | TRBV20-1 | TGCAGTGTCCCTCACTCTGGAAACACCATATATTTT | CSVPHSGNTIYF
TRBJ2-3 | many | NA | TRBV11-2 | TGTGCCAGCAGCTTCCATACGCAGTATTTT | CASSFHTQYF
TRBJ2-7 | many | NA | TRBV4-2 | TGTGCCAGCAGCCAAGAGTCCCTTTCCTACGAGCAGTACTTC | CASSQESLSYEQYF
TRBJ2-2 | NA | TRBD2 | TRBV6-5 | TGTGCCAGCAGTTACTCGATAGGGAGCGGGGAACTGTTTTTT | CASSYSIGSGELFF
TRBJ1-1 | many | NA | TRBV6-1 | TGTGCCAGCAGTGAATGGGTGGCCGGGAAAACTGAAGCTTTCTTT | CASSEWVAGKTEAFF
TRBJ1-3 | many | NA | TRBV20-1 | TGCAGTGCTAGAGATCCCAAGCGGGTTTCTGGAAACACCATATATTTT | CSARDPKRVSGNTIYF
TRBJ2-2 | NA | TRBD1 | TRBV10-3 | TGTGCCATCAGGACAGGGAGAGACACCGGGGAGCTGTTTTTT | CAIRTGRDTGELFF
TRBJ1-1 | medium-sized | NA | TRBV28 | TGTGCCAGCACCCTCAGTGGGAACACTGAAGCTTTCTTT | CASTLSGNTEAFF
TRBJ2-7 | NA | TRBD2 | TRBV6-2/TRBV6-3 | TGTGCCAGCAGAGCCGGGACTAGCGATTCCTACGAGCAGTACTTC | CASRAGTSDSYEQYF
TRBJ2-2 | many | TRBD2 | TRBV7-8 | TGTGCCAGCAACCGCCGCGGGGGTACCGGGGAGCTGTTTTTT | CASNRRGGTGELFF
TRBJ2-7 | NA | NA | TRBV12-3/TRBV12-4 | TGTGCCAGCGGTTTCGGAGGACAGAGATACGAGCAGTACTTC | CASGFGGQRYEQYF
TRBJ2-5 | NA | NA | TRBV6-2/TRBV6-3 | TGTGCCAGCAGTTACTTAGTGGGAGAGACCCAGTACTTC | CASSYLVGETQYF
TRBJ1-1 | many | TRBD1 | TRBV24-1 | TGTGCCACCGAAGGGACAGGGAACACTGAAGCTTTCTTT | CATEGTGNTEAFF
TRBJ1-1 | many | NA | TRBV20-1 | TGCAGTGCCCCGAACAGGGAGTACACTGAAGCTTTCTTT | CSAPNREYTEAFF
TRBJ2-7 | NA | NA | TRBV29-1 | TGCAGCGTTGGGGGGGCTGGGCACGAGCAGTACTTC | CSVGGAGHEQYF
TRBJ1-1 | many | NA | TRBV4-1 | TGCGCCAGCAGCCAACCTCCGGGAGCCCAAGGTACTGAAGCTTTCTTT | CASSQPPGAQGTEAFF
TRBJ1-2 | many | NA | TRBV28 | TGTGCCAGCAGTTTATTTAGGGGCCTATCATCGGAGGGCTACACCTTC | CASSLFRGLSSEGYTF
TRBJ2-2 | NA | TRBD1 | TRBV5-1 | TGCGCCAGCAGCCGCTCGGGACAGGGGAGCGGGGAGCTGTTTTTT | CASSRSGQGSGELFF
TRBJ2-7 | many | NA | TRBV6-1 | TGTGCCAGCAGTGAGCCCCTAACGTACGAGCAGTACTTC | CASSEPLTYEQYF